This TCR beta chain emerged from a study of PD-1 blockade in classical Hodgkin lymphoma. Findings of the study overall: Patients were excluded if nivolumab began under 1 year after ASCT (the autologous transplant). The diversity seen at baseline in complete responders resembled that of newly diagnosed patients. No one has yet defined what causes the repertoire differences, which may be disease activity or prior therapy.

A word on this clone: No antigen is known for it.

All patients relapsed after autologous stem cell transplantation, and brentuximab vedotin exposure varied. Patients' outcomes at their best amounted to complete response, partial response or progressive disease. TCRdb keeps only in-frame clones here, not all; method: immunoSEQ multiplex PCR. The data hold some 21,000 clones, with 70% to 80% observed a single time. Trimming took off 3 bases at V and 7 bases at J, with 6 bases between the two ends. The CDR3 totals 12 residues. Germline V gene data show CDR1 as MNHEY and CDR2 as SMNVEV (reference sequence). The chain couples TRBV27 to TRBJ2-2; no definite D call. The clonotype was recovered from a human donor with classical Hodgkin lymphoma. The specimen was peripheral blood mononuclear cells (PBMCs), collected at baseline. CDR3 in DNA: TGTGCCAGCAGTTTCGCGGTCGGGGAGCTGTTTTTT. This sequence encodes CASSFAVGELFF.